The 18 T cell receptor beta chains listed next were all sequenced from one sample in a study of response to subunit inactivated influenza vaccine (dated by TCRdb to between 2017 and 2018). Libraries were built with RT-PCR. Sequencer: Illumina HiSeq 2500. Using fastp trimming at Q25 and MiXCR clonotype assembly, TCRdb reanalyzed the public sequencing data and kept in-frame beta chains. Each entry merges the rows of one CDR3 protein and shows their most common DNA and genes. In this sample the table shows roughly 570,000 distinct CDR3 sequences, roughly 15% of which occur a single time. The top ten clones comprise over 8.5% of the sample. This specimen was PBMCs from blood, taken about 12 days after vaccination. These receptors all stem from a man between 50 and 59 years old who received an inactivated influenza vaccine. Donor details come from another sample of the same person, matched by shared clones.

The sample holds a few counts of this clonotype. The DNA for the CDR3 is TGTGCCAGCAGTCCGACTCCGACCTTCTACGAGCAGTACTTC. The encoded protein is CASSPTPTFYEQYF. This chain connects TRBV28 to TRBJ2-7; D not certain. Trimming removed 5 bases at V and 3 bases at J, with 14 bases between. Looked up from germline, CDR1 is MDHEN and CDR2 is SYDVKM. The CDR3 has 14 residues.

The rearrangement joins TRBV5-1 to TRBJ2-7, with D possibly being TRBD2 (6 bases). CDR3 length: 13 residues. V lost 0 bases and J lost 6, with 10 bases in between. CDR1 SGHRS and CDR2 YFSETQ come from the germline V gene. DNA of the CDR3: TGCGCCAGCAGCTTGGCGGCGGGACCCGAGCAGTACTTC. Translated, it gives CASSLAAGPEQYF. Full variable domain (missing parts from reference TRBV5-1 and TRBJ2-7): KAGVTQTPRYLIKTRGQQVTLSCSPISGHRSVSWYQQTPGQGLQFLFEYFSETQRNKGNFPGRFSGRQFSNSRSEMNVSTLELGDSALYLCASSLAAGPEQYFGPGTRLTVT.

A few counts support this clonotype. The chain couples TRBV20-1 to TRBJ1-2; 9 bases are a match to TRBD1. With 0 bases clipped from V and 5 bases from J, the junction kept 1 base outside the gene matches. Germline-derived CDR1 and CDR2 are DFQATT and SNEGSKA (reference sequence). The length of the CDR3 is 13 residues. CDR3 DNA: TGCAGTGCTAGAGAGACAGGGGGGTATGGCTACACCTTC. Amino acids: CSARETGGYGYTF.

This clonotype was seen only a few times. The V gene is TRBV29-1, the J gene TRBJ2-7; TRBD2 aligns across 10 bases. CDR1 SQVTM and CDR2 ANQGSEA come from the germline V gene. The trim removed 6 bases at V and 7 bases at J, leaving 6 bases unmatched. CDR3 length: 12 amino acids. The CDR3 sequence is CSVVAGGREQYF. The DNA for the CDR3 is TGCAGCGTAGTAGCGGGAGGAAGGGAGCAGTACTTC.

The chain combines TRBV28 with TRBJ2-5; D possibly corresponds to TRBD2 (6 bases). The CDR3 totals 14 residues. Trimming removed 10 bases from V and 6 bases from J, with 21 bases in between. The germline V gene has CDR1 MDHEN and CDR2 SYDVKM. CDR3 loop: CATLPQWGVKTQYF. The CDR3 DNA reads TGTGCCACCCTCCCCCAGTGGGGGGTAAAGACCCAGTACTTC.

In its sample, this clonotype was seen a few times. The genes are TRBV14 and TRBJ2-1, with 9 bases identical to TRBD1. The V and J ends lost 4 bases and 7 bases, in that order; junction bases with no gene match: 11. The CDR3 extends over 16 amino acids. Germline CDR1 and CDR2: SGHDN and FVKESK. Here the CDR3 DNA reads TGTGCCAGCAGCCGCTCTAGGGGACAGGGTAAGAATGAGCAGTTCTTC. It codes for CASSRSRGQGKNEQFF.

On this clonotype itself: The junction shows a germline mismatch at one end, possibly a read error. This sequence joins TRBV7-2 and TRBJ2-1, with TRBD2 identical over 7 bases. The CDR3 contains 16 residues. Germline CDR1 is SGHTA and CDR2 is FQGNSA. CDR3 DNA: TGTGCCAGCACCTTAGGAGGCGGGGGATCCTACAATGAGCAGTTCTTC. Its translation: CASTLGGGGSYNEQFF.

This clonotype showed up just a few times. V gene TRBV7-2 combines with J gene TRBJ1-5; D is possibly TRBD1 (6 bases). This CDR3 is built from 15 residues. The V gene's germline CDR1 is SGHTA and CDR2 FQGNSA. V lost 6 bases, J lost 7 bases, and 19 bases lay in between. The CDR3 nucleotides are TGTGCCAGCAGACTACAAACAGGGCAAGGACAGCCCCAGCATTTT. This gives the protein CASRLQTGQGQPQHF.

Many counts were recorded for this clonotype. The rearrangement links TRBV6-5 to TRBJ2-3, with D possibly matching TRBD1 (7 bases). V was pared by 4 bases and J by 11 bases, with 19 bases between. The germline V gene has CDR1 MNHEY and CDR2 SVGAGI. CDR3 length equals 14 residues. This chain's CDR3 is CASSSRLGGQRQYF. The CDR3 region has the DNA TGTGCCAGCAGTTCACGCCTGGGGGGACAGCGGCAGTATTTT.

The chain links TRBV27 to TRBJ1-6; 12 nucleotides align to TRBD1. Trimming at V came to 1 base and at J to 7 bases, leaving 5 bases not matched to a gene. CDR3 length equals 17 residues. Per the germline V gene, CDR1 is MNHEY and CDR2 is SMNVEV (reference sequence). In DNA form, the CDR3 reads TGTGCCAGCAGTTTATTGGGGACAGGGGGCATCAATTCACCCCTCCACTTT. It specifies CASSLLGTGGINSPLHF.

This clonotype was found a few times. The chain links TRBV5-5 to TRBJ1-2, with 10 bases fitting TRBD1. V shed 0 bases and J 4 bases; nucleotides not matched to a gene: 3. The CDR3 runs 15 residues. Germline CDR1 and CDR2: SGHKS and YYEKEE (reference sequence). The CDR3 sequence is CASSLGGQGSYGYTF. CDR3 nucleotide sequence: TGTGCCAGCAGCTTGGGGGGACAGGGGTCCTATGGCTACACCTTC. Full variable domain (outside the CDR3, taken from reference TRBV5-5 and TRBJ1-2): DAGVTQSPTHLIKTRGQQVTLRCSPISGHKSVSWYQQVLGQGPQFIFQYYEKEERGRGNFPDRFSARQFPNYSSELNVNALLLGDSALYLCASSLGGQGSYGYTFGSGTRLTVV.

There are a few counts of this clonotype. The genes are TRBV18 and TRBJ2-1; 10 bases fit TRBD1. The CDR3 has 18 residues. Losses at the gene ends were 0 bases for V and 1 base for J; bases not matched to a gene: 6. Germline V lookup: CDR1 KGHSH, CDR2 LQKENI. CDR3 amino acids: CASSPPKGQGKSYNEQFF. DNA of the CDR3: TGTGCCAGCTCACCACCCAAGGGACAGGGGAAATCCTACAATGAGCAGTTCTTC.

The chain couples TRBV28 to TRBJ2-1; D is undetermined. With 4 bases removed from V and 5 bases from J, the gap between germline ends came to 9 bases. The CDR3 loop spans 13 amino acids. Germline assignment: CDR1 MDHEN and CDR2 SYDVKM. The CDR3 DNA reads TGTGCCAGCAGTTATGGACGGCACAATGAGCAGTTCTTC. Its translation: CASSYGRHNEQFF.

The chain has TRBV6-5 and TRBJ1-6; D ambiguous. The germline gives CDR1 MNHEY, CDR2 SVGAGI. This CDR3 spans 12 amino acids. V dropped 11 bases and J dropped 6 bases, with 11 bases sitting between them. CDR3 region: CAVGRLNSPLHF. CDR3 DNA: TGTGCCGTTGGACGGCTTAATTCACCCCTCCACTTT.

This clonotype was seen only a few times. The chain couples TRBV20-1 to TRBJ2-7; tentatively, D is TRBD2 (6 bases). Germline CDR1 DFQATT, CDR2 SNEGSKA (reference sequence). This CDR3 has 14 residues. V was clipped by 0 bases and J by 3 bases, with 12 bases between them. The CDR3 loop is CSARDRRDHYEQYF. The CDR3 DNA is TGCAGTGCTAGAGACAGGCGGGACCACTACGAGCAGTACTTC.

The gene calls are TRBV6-5 and TRBJ1-1, with D possibly being TRBD1 (5 bases). This CDR3 has 12 amino acids. Germline CDR1 and CDR2: MNHEY and SVGAGI. V lost 6 bases and J lost 8, with 13 bases in between. The CDR3 coding sequence is TGTGCCAGCAGAGTCCAGGGAAGGGAAGCTTTCTTT. This codes for CASRVQGREAFF.

This clonotype has a handful of counts. This chain uses TRBV4-3 with TRBJ2-1; 7 bases line up with TRBD1. The germline V gene has CDR1 LGHNA and CDR2 YSLEER. The CDR3 contains 14 residues. Losses at the gene ends were 3 bases for V and 8 bases for J; bases not matched to a gene: 7. The CDR3 DNA reads TGCGCCAGCAGCCAGCTATCACAGGGGTATGAGCAGTTCTTC. The encoded protein is CASSQLSQGYEQFF.

In this sample, this clonotype turned up a few times. The chain carries TRBV15 and TRBJ2-3; 9 bases are a match to TRBD1. Germline V lookup: CDR1 LNHNV, CDR2 YYDKDF (reference sequence). CDR3 size: 16 residues. Unmatched junction bases numbered 4, after V lost 0 bases and J lost 3 bases. The CDR3 loop reads CATSRDWGQGTDTQYF. CDR3 in DNA: TGTGCCACCAGCAGAGATTGGGGACAGGGAACAGATACGCAGTATTTT.